This passage covers 8 T cell receptor beta chains from one sample sequenced in a study of cytotoxic CD8 clonotypes in ibrutinib-treated CLL (dated by TCRdb to 2020 to 2022). In the paper's terms, the time point label means: progressive disease on ibrutinib. Libraries came from the immunoSEQ multiplex PCR assay. TCRdb mirrors the immuneACCESS table, restricted to in-frame sequences. Some clones are absent from its copies; in checked studies, under half trace to an unresolved V gene, and the reason for the others is unknown. The sample yields over 250,000 clones; roughly three quarters were counted once. The ten biggest clones cover about 5.3% of the sample. The sample here was PBMCs, taken at disease progression, from a patient treated with ibrutinib. The receptor source for this set is a human donor with chronic lymphocytic leukemia.

The V and J genes are TRBV7-8 and TRBJ1-3; D is possibly TRBD1 (5 bases). This CDR3 region has 14 residues. The V end lost 5 bases, the J end lost 4 bases, and 12 bases lay between the germline ends. Germline V gives CDR1 SGHVS, CDR2 FQNEAQ. As DNA, the CDR3 is TGTGCCAGCAGCCCAGGGTCTTTAGGAAACACCATATATTTT. This sequence encodes CASSPGSLGNTIYF.

The chain employs TRBV9 and TRBJ2-3, with a tentative D call TRBD1 (5 bases). Trimming took 1 base from V and 8 from J, leaving 14 bases between them. The germline V gene has CDR1 SGDLS and CDR2 YYNGEE. The CDR3 contains 14 residues. The DNA of the CDR3 is TGTGCCAGCAGCGTATCCAGGGCCACGGCTACGCAGTATTTT. It encodes CASSVSRATATQYF.

The chain carries TRBV4-1 and TRBJ2-1, with D perhaps matching TRBD1 (6 bases). With 4 bases removed from V and 5 bases from J, the gap between germline ends came to 9 bases. In germline, CDR1 is MGHRA, CDR2 YSYEKL. The CDR3 is 13 residues long. CDR3 region: CASSRQGNNEQFF. Written as DNA, the CDR3 is TGCGCCAGCAGCCGTCAGGGGAACAATGAGCAGTTCTTC.

The J gene is TRBJ2-1, the V gene TRBV7-2; the match to TRBD2 covers 12 bases. The CDR3 consists of 16 residues. V shed 4 bases, J shed 2 bases, and the junction held 3 bases outside the gene matches. Germline V lookup: CDR1 SGHTA, CDR2 FQGNSA. CDR3 in amino acids: CASSYRTSGTYNEQFF. DNA of the CDR3: TGTGCCAGCAGCTATCGGACTAGCGGGACCTACAATGAGCAGTTCTTC.

J is TRBJ2-2 and V is TRBV2; TRBD1 matches 7 bases. The V segment lost 7 bases and the J segment 4 bases; nucleotides outside the gene matches: 12. This CDR3 contains 16 residues. The germline V gene has CDR1 SNHLY and CDR2 FYNNEI. In nucleotides, the CDR3 is TGTGCCAGCATCGTAGTCGACAGGGAAGGCACCGGGGAGCTGTTTTTT. Translated: CASIVVDREGTGELFF.

V is TRBV4-1 and J is TRBJ2-5, with 7 bases lining up with TRBD2. This CDR3 contains 13 residues. The germline V gene encodes CDR1 MGHRA and CDR2 YSYEKL. With V trimmed by 8 bases and J by 0 bases, 3 bases remained unmatched. The CDR3 DNA reads TGCGCCAGCCTAGCGGAGGACCAAGAGACCCAGTACTTC. Translated: CASLAEDQETQYF.

The V gene is TRBV27, the J gene TRBJ2-1; weak D call: TRBD2 (5 bases). Germline loops: CDR1 MNHEY, CDR2 SMNVEV (reference sequence). The V and J ends lost 6 bases and 9 bases respectively, with 15 bases between them. This CDR3 is 13 amino acids long. Here the CDR3 DNA reads TGTGCCAGCAGGGCTACTAGGCACGGTGAGCAGTTCTTC. Translation: CASRATRHGEQFF.

The sample holds a few counts of this clone. The V gene is TRBV9, the J gene TRBJ1-1, with D perhaps matching TRBD1 (6 bases). V was cut by 0 bases and J by 1 base, with 13 bases left in between. CDR3 length equals 16 residues. Germline V gene sequence: CDR1 SGDLS, CDR2 YYNGEE. The chain's CDR3 is CASSVGTGLWNTEAFF. The CDR3 DNA reads TGTGCCAGCAGCGTAGGAACAGGGCTATGGAACACTGAAGCTTTCTTT.